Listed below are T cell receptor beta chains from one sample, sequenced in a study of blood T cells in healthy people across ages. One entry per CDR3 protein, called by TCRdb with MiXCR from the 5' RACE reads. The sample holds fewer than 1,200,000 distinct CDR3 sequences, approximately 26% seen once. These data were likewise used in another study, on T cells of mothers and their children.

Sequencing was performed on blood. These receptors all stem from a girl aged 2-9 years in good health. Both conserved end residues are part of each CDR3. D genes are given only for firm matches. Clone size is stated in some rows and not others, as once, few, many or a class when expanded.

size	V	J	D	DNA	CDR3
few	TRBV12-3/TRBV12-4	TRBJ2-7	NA	TGTGCCAGCAGTTTACCCGACCCGGCGTCTCTTTACTTC	CASSLPDPASLYF
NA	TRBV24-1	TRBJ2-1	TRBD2	TGTGCCATCAGCGAGCGGGGGAGGTACAATGAGCAGTTCTTC	CAISERGRYNEQFF
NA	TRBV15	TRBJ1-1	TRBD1	TGTGCCACCAGCAGAGATGGAAGGGGGCTGGGCACTGAAGCTTTCTTT	CATSRDGRGLGTEAFF
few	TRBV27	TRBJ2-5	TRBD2	TGTGCCAGCAGTCTATCCGGGACTAGCGGGAGGAGGGAGACCCAGTACTTC	CASSLSGTSGRRETQYF
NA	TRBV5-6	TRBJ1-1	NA	TGTGCCAGCCGCACTACAGGGAACACTGAAGCTTTCTTT	CASRTTGNTEAFF
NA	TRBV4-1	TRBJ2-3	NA	TGCGCCAGCAGCCAAACATTGTCTGGTGGAGATACGCAGTATTTT	CASSQTLSGGDTQYF
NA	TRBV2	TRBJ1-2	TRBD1	TGTGCCAGCAACGAGCGGCTCCTAGCCGGGACAGATGGCTACACCTTC	CASNERLLAGTDGYTF
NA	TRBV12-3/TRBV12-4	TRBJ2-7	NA	TGTGCCAGCAGTCACCCCGACAGATACGAGCAGTACTTC	CASSHPDRYEQYF
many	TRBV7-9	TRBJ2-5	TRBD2	TGTGCCAGCAGCCGATCCGGGACTACCCAAGAGACCCAGTACTTC	CASSRSGTTQETQYF
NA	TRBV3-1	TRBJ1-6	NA	TGTGCCAGCAGCCAAGTTTACCAGGGGCGTTCACCCCTCCACTTT	CASSQVYQGRSPLHF
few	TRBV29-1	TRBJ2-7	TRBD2	TGCAGCGTGCGGGGGAGCCAGCGGGGGGTATACGAGCAGTACTTC	CSVRGSQRGVYEQYF
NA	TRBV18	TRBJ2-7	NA	TGTGCCAGCTCACGATCCAGGGATACCTACGAGCAGTACTTC	CASSRSRDTYEQYF
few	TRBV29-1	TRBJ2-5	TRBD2	TGCAGTGGGGCGGTAGCGGGAGAGGGGGTAGGAGAGACCCAGTACTTC	CSGAVAGEGVGETQYF
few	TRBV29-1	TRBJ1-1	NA	TGCAGCGTTGTTCCCGACGGGACACAGTTT	CSVVPDGTQF
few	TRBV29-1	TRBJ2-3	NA	TGCAGCGGATCTACAGATACGCAGTATTTT	CSGSTDTQYF
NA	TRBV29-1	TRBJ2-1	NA	TGCAGCGTTGAGACAGACTTTAATGAGCAGTTCTTC	CSVETDFNEQFF
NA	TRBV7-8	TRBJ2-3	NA	TGTGCCAGCAGCCATACAGGTGATACAGATACGCAGTATTTT	CASSHTGDTDTQYF
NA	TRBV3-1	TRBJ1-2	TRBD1	TGTGCCAGCAGAGAAAGGACAGGGTTGTCCTATGGCCACACCTTC	CASRERTGLSYGHTF
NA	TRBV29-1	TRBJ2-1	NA	TGCAGCGTCCTTAGGATGGAGGCCTGGCAAGAGCAGTTCTTC	CSVLRMEAWQEQFF
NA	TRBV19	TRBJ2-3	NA	TGTGCCAGTAGTGTACTGAACCCCCATAGCACAGATACGCAGTATTTT	CASSVLNPHSTDTQYF
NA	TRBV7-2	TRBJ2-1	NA	TGTGCCAGCAGGACCAGCCCTTGGGACAATGAGCAGTTCTTC	CASRTSPWDNEQFF
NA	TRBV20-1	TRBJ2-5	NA	TGCAGTGCTAGAGATCGGTGGTCAGGGGCTGTAGAGACCCAGTACTTC	CSARDRWSGAVETQYF
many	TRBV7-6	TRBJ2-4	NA	TGTGCCAGCAGCCCCGGGGGTCTAGCCAAAAACATTCAGTACTTC	CASSPGGLAKNIQYF
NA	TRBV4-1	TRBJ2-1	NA	TGCGCCAGCAGCCAAGATGGGCCACCCGAGCAGTTCTTC	CASSQDGPPEQFF
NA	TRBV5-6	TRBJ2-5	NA	TGTGCCAGCAGCCTAGTACCGGGACAAGAGTACAAAGAGACCCAGTACTTC	CASSLVPGQEYKETQYF
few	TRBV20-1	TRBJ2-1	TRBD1	TGCAGTGCCAGGAAACCCGGGACAGCGCCGTTTAATGAGCAGTTCTTC	CSARKPGTAPFNEQFF
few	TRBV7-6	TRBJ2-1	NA	TGTGCCAGCAGCACCGGGGTCAACTACAATGAGCAGTTCTTC	CASSTGVNYNEQFF
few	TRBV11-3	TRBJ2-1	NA	TGTGCCAGCAGTACAGACAAGAATGAGCAGTTCTTC	CASSTDKNEQFF
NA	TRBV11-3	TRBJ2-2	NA	TGTGCCAGCAGCTTAGCTGGGGGCAGGGCCAACACCGGGGAGCTGTTTTTT	CASSLAGGRANTGELFF
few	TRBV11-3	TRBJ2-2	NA	TGTGCCAGCAACACCGGACAGCTAAGGGAGCTGTTTTTT	CASNTGQLRELFF
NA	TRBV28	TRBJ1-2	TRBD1	TGTGCCAGCAGCCGGGACAGGAGCCGGGGCTACACCTTC	CASSRDRSRGYTF
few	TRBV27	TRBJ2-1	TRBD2	TGTGCCAGCAGCATTAAGACTAGCGGACGCCATGAGCAGTTCTTC	CASSIKTSGRHEQFF
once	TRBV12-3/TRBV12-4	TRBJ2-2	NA	TGTGCCAGCAGTTTTGGTCAAGGGGAGCTGTTTTTT	CASSFGQGELFF
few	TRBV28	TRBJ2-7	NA	TGTGCCAGCAGAATAAGAACCGGGCTGCCTTGGGAGCAGTACTTC	CASRIRTGLPWEQYF
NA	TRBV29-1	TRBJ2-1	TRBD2	TGCAGCGGACGGGACCCACAAGATTTACTAGCGGTCTACAATGAGCAGTTCTTC	CSGRDPQDLLAVYNEQFF